A selection of T cell receptor beta chains follows, all from one sample in a study of Ad26.COV2.S vaccination and SARS-CoV-2 variants. The protocol was immunoSEQ multiplex PCR, while the TCRdb copy is restricted to in-frame clones and leaves out a portion. The top ten hold approximately 2% of the sample, which has some 300,000 clones, 70% to 90% seen once. Sequencing was performed on peripheral blood, taken in a trial of Ad26.COV2.S vaccine versus placebo. These receptors came from a person between 18 and 65 years old who received the Ad26.COV2.S COVID-19 vaccine or a placebo. The CDR3 runs from the conserved cysteine through the conserved F or W. A D gene is named only where the DNA matches it firmly. Only part of the rows carry a size: once, few, many, or a class if the clone is expanded.

clone size,J gene,D gene,V gene,CDR3 protein,CDR3 DNA
.,TRBJ2-7,TRBD2,TRBV5-1,CASSLTSGSYEQYF,TGCGCCAGCAGCTTGACTAGCGGATCCTACGAGCAGTACTTC
.,TRBJ1-1,.,TRBV13,CASSPRGSEAFF,TGTGCCAGCAGCCCCAGGGGATCTGAAGCTTTCTTT
.,TRBJ2-1,.,TRBV5-1,CASSLADRHNEQFF,TGCGCCAGCAGCTTGGCCGATCGCCACAATGAGCAGTTCTTC
.,TRBJ2-7,TRBD1,TRBV5-1,CASSLDPGTGSYEQYF,TGCGCCAGCAGCTTGGACCCCGGGACAGGGTCCTACGAGCAGTACTTC
.,TRBJ1-3,.,TRBV15,CATSRARSGAGNTIYF,TGTGCCACCAGCAGGGCAAGGTCCGGGGCTGGAAACACCATATATTTT
.,TRBJ1-1,.,TRBV11-2,CASSPDRYTEAFF,TGTGCCAGCAGCCCTGACAGATACACTGAAGCTTTCTTT
.,TRBJ2-7,TRBD2,TRBV9,CASSVEAGGPYEQYF,TGTGCCAGCAGCGTAGAAGCGGGGGGGCCCTACGAGCAGTACTTC
.,TRBJ2-3,TRBD1,TRBV10-1,CASSESDRENTDTQYF,TGCGCCAGCAGTGAGTCCGACAGGGAGAACACAGATACGCAGTATTTT
once,TRBJ1-2,TRBD1,TRBV5-1,CASSLVWDSKAYGYTF,TGCGCCAGCAGCTTGGTGTGGGACAGCAAAGCCTATGGCTACACCTTC
.,TRBJ1-1,.,TRBV20-1,CSASSGARTEAFF,TGCAGTGCTAGTTCCGGGGCGCGAACTGAAGCTTTCTTT
.,TRBJ2-7,TRBD2,TRBV5-4,CASSLAGGGALPEQYF,TGTGCCAGCAGCTTGGCAGGCGGGGGGGCGCTTCCCGAGCAGTACTTC
.,TRBJ1-1,.,TRBV6-4,CASSPGPSVTEAFF,TGTGCCAGCAGTCCCGGGCCCAGCGTCACTGAAGCTTTCTTT
.,TRBJ2-7,.,TRBV3-1/TRBV3-2,CASSLGRTYEQYF,TGTGCCAGCAGCCTCGGACGCACCTACGAGCAGTACTTC
.,TRBJ2-1,TRBD2,TRBV5-5,CASSLFVAGGLGEQFF,TGTGCCAGCAGCTTGTTCGTAGCGGGGGGCCTTGGAGAGCAGTTCTTC
.,TRBJ1-1,.,TRBV7-9,CASSPGGPGGTEAFF,TGTGCCAGCAGCCCGGGGGGTCCCGGGGGCACTGAAGCTTTCTTT
.,TRBJ1-1,.,TRBV7-6,CASSLRAAKNTEAFF,TGTGCCAGCAGCTTAAGGGCAGCGAAGAACACTGAAGCTTTCTTT
.,TRBJ1-2,TRBD1,TRBV6-5,CASSRQGVNYGYTF,TGTGCCAGCAGTCGACAGGGGGTTAACTATGGCTACACCTTC
.,TRBJ1-3,.,TRBV19,CASAWSPGSGNTIYF,TGTGCCAGCGCCTGGTCCCCGGGCTCTGGAAACACCATATATTTT
.,TRBJ1-1,TRBD1,TRBV5-1,CASSTGQGVVGTEAFF,TGCGCCAGCAGCACGGGACAGGGGGTAGTAGGCACTGAAGCTTTCTTT
.,TRBJ2-1,TRBD2,TRBV9,CASSGTSGGIGEQFF,TGTGCCAGCAGCGGGACTAGCGGGGGGATAGGTGAGCAGTTCTTC
.,TRBJ1-2,TRBD1,TRBV5-1,CASSPRTGVNYGYTF,TGCGCCAGCAGCCCCCGGACAGGGGTGAACTATGGCTACACCTTC
once,TRBJ1-4,TRBD1,TRBV5-5,CASSTPARGPTNEKLFF,TGTGCCAGCAGCACGCCGGCCAGGGGGCCTACTAATGAAAAACTGTTTTTT
few,TRBJ2-2,.,TRBV18,CASSPGRASNTGELFF,TGTGCCAGCTCACCAGGCAGGGCCTCGAACACCGGGGAGCTGTTTTTT
.,TRBJ2-3,.,TRBV6-1,CASSEWVPDTQYF,TGTGCCAGCAGTGAATGGGTCCCAGATACGCAGTATTTT
.,TRBJ1-2,TRBD1,TRBV10-3,CAISDHGTGGARWSGYTF,TGTGCCATCAGTGACCACGGGACAGGGGGCGCGAGGTGGTCTGGCTACACCTTC
.,TRBJ1-2,.,TRBV19,CASSPQGSLNYGYTF,TGTGCCAGTAGTCCACAGGGCAGCCTTAACTATGGCTACACCTTC
.,TRBJ2-1,TRBD2,TRBV3-1/TRBV3-2,CASSPTSGGGEQFF,TGTGCCAGCAGCCCGACTAGCGGGGGAGGTGAGCAGTTCTTC
once,TRBJ2-2,TRBD2,TRBV12-5,CASGPSGGLTGELFF,TGTGCTAGTGGTCCTAGCGGGGGGCTCACCGGGGAGCTGTTTTTT
.,TRBJ2-7,.,TRBV10-3,CAISESDGSRAYEQYF,TGTGCCATCAGTGAGTCGGACGGAAGTAGAGCCTACGAGCAGTACTTC
.,TRBJ2-2,.,TRBV6-5,CASRLTLSTGELFF,TGTGCCAGCAGGCTCACGCTAAGCACCGGGGAGCTGTTTTTT
once,TRBJ1-6,TRBD1,TRBV30,CAWSTRDRVSPLHF,TGTGCCTGGAGCACTCGGGACAGGGTTTCACCCCTCCACTTT
.,TRBJ1-3,TRBD1,TRBV19,CASSTGQDSGNTIYF,TGTGCCAGTAGTACCGGACAGGATTCTGGAAACACCATATATTTT
.,TRBJ1-1,.,TRBV6-5,CASSYDRPNTEAFF,TGTGCCAGCAGTTACGACAGGCCGAACACTGAAGCTTTCTTT
.,TRBJ2-2,TRBD1,TRBV18,CASSQGQALTGELFF,TGTGCCAGCTCACAGGGACAGGCGCTCACCGGGGAGCTGTTTTTT
.,TRBJ2-1,.,TRBV9,CASSVISDNEQFF,TGTGCCAGCAGCGTAATTAGCGACAATGAGCAGTTCTTC
.,TRBJ2-2,.,TRBV6-5,CASSFWSGELFF,TGTGCCAGCAGTTTTTGGTCCGGGGAGCTGTTTTTT
.,TRBJ2-1,TRBD1,TRBV12-5,CASGPRGSGTGAPYNEQFF,TGTGCTAGTGGTCCCAGGGGCTCCGGGACAGGGGCCCCCTACAATGAGCAGTTCTTC
.,TRBJ1-6,.,TRBV7-2,CASSLPASHQSPLHF,TGTGCCAGCAGCTTACCCGCCTCCCACCAATCACCCCTCCACTTT